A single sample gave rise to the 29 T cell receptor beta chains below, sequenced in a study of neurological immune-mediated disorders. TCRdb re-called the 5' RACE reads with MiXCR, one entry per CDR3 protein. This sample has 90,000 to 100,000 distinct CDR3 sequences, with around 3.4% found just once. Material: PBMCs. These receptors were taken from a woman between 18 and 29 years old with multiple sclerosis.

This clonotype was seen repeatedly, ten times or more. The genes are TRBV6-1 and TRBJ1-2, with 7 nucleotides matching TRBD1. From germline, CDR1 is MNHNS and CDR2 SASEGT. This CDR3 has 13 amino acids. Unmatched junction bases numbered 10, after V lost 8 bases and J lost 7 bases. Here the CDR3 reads CASLPTGWGGYTF. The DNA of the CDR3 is TGTGCCAGCCTACCGACAGGGTGGGGTGGCTACACCTTC.

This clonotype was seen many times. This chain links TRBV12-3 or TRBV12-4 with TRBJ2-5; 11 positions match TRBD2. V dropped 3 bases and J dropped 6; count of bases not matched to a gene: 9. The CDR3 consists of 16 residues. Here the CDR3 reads CASSLTSGEHGQTQYF. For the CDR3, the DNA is TGTGCCAGCAGTTTGACTAGCGGGGAGCACGGGCAGACCCAGTACTTC.

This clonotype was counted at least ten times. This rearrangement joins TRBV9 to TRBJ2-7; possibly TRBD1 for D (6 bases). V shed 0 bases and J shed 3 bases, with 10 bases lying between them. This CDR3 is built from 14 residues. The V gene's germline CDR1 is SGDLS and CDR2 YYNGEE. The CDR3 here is CASSVGPGDYEQYF. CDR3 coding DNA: TGTGCCAGCAGCGTAGGGCCAGGGGACTACGAGCAGTACTTC.

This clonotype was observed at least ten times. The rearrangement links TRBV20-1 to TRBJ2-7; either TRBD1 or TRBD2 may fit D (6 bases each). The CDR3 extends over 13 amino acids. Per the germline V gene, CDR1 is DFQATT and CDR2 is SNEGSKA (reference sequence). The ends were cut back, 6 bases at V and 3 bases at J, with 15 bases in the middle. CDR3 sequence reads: CSARGRGNYEQYF. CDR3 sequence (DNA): TGCAGTGCCCGGGGGCGGGGTAACTACGAGCAGTACTTC.

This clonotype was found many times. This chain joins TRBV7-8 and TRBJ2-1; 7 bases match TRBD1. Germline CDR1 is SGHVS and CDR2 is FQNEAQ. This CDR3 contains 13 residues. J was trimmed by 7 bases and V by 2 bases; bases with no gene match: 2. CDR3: CASSLRGRNEQFF. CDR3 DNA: TGTGCCAGCAGCTTAAGGGGGCGGAATGAGCAGTTCTTC.

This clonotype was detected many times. The CDR3: CASSDSGGGSPLHF. The CDR3 DNA follows: TGTGCCAGCAGTGACTCTGGGGGGGGTTCACCCCTCCACTTT. This rearrangement joins TRBV6-4 to TRBJ1-6; possible D gene TRBD1, 5 bases. The V gene lost 0 bases and the J gene lost 9 bases, with 9 bases spanning the gap. Looked up from germline, CDR1 is MRHNA and CDR2 is SNTAGT. This CDR3 comprises 14 residues.

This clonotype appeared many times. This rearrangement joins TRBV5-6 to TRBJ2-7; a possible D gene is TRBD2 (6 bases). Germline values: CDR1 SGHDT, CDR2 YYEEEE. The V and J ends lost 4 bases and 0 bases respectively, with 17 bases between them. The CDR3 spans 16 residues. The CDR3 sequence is CASSPPLATNSYEQYF. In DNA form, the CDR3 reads TGTGCCAGCAGCCCTCCCCTAGCGACTAACTCCTACGAGCAGTACTTC. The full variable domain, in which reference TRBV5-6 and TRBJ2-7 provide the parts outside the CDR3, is DAGVTQSPTHLIKTRGQQVTLRCSPKSGHDTVSWYQQALGQGPQFIFQYYEEEERQRGNFPDRFSGHQFPNYSSELNVNALLLGDSALYLCASSPPLATNSYEQYFGPGTRLTVT.

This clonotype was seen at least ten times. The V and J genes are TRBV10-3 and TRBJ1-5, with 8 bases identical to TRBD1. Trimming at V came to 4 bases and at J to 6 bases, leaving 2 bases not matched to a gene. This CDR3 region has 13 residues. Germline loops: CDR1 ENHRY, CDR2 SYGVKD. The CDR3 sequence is CAISGTGRQPQHF. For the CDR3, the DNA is TGTGCCATCAGTGGGACAGGGCGTCAGCCCCAGCATTTT.

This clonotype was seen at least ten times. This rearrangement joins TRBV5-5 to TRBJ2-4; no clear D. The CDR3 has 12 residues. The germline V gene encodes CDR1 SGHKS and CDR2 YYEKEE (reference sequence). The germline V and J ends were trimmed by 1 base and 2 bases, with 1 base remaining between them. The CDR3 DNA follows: TGTGCCAGCAGCTTGACCAAAAACATTCAGTACTTC. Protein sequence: CASSLTKNIQYF.

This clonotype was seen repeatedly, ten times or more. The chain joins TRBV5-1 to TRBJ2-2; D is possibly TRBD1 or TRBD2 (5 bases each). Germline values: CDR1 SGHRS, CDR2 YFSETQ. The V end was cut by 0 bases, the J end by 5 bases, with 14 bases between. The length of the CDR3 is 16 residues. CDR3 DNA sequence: TGCGCCAGCAGCTTGGATCCTAGGGGCGGGACCGGGGAGCTGTTTTTT. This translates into CASSLDPRGGTGELFF. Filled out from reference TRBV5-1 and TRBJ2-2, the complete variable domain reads KAGVTQTPRYLIKTRGQQVTLSCSPISGHRSVSWYQQTPGQGLQFLFEYFSETQRNKGNFPGRFSGRQFSNSRSEMNVSTLELGDSALYLCASSLDPRGGTGELFFGEGSRLTVL.

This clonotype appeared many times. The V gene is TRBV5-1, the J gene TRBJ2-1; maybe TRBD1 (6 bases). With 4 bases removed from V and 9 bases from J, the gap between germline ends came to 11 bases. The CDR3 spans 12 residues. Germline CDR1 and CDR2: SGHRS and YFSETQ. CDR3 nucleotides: TGCGCCAGCAGCCTCGGACAGACTGAGCAGTTCTTC. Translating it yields CASSLGQTEQFF.

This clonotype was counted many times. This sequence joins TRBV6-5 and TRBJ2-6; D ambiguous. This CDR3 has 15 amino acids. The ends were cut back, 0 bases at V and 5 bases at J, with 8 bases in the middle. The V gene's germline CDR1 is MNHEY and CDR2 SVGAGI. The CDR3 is CASSYSSAWANVLTF. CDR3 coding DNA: TGTGCCAGCAGTTACTCATCCGCCTGGGCCAACGTCCTGACTTTC.

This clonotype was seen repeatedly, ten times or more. DNA for the CDR3: TGTGCCAGCAGTTTAGTCGGCGGGGAGAATGAGCAGTTCTTC. Encoded protein: CASSLVGGENEQFF. V usage is TRBV12-3 or TRBV12-4 and J usage is TRBJ2-1, with D perhaps matching TRBD2 (6 bases). V lost 1 base and J lost 7, with 11 bases in between. The CDR3 has 14 residues.

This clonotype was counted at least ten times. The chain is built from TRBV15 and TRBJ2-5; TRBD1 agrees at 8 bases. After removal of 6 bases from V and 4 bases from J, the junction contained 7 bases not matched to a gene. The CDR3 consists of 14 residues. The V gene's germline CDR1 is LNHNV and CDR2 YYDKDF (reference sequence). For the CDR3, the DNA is TGTGCCACCAGAGAGGACAGGGCTGGAGAGACCCAGTACTTC. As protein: CATREDRAGETQYF. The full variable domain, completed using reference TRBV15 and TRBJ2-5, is DAMVIQNPRYQVTQFGKPVTLSCSQTLNHNVMYWYQQKSSQAPKLLFHYYDKDFNNEADTPDNFQSRRPNTSFCFLDIRSPGLGDTAMYLCATREDRAGETQYFGPGTRLLVL.

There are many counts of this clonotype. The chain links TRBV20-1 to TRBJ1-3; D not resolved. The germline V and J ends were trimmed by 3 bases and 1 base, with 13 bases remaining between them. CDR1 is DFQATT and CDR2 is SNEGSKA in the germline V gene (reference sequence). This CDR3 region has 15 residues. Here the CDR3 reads CSARRTGDSGNTIYF. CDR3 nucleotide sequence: TGCAGTGCTAGGAGGACGGGCGATTCTGGAAACACCATATATTTT.

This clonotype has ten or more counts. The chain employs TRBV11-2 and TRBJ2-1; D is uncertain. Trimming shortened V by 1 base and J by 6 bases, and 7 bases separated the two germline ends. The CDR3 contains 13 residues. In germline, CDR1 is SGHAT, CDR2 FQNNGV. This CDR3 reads CASSLVHFNEQFF. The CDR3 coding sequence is TGTGCCAGCAGCTTAGTGCACTTCAATGAGCAGTTCTTC.

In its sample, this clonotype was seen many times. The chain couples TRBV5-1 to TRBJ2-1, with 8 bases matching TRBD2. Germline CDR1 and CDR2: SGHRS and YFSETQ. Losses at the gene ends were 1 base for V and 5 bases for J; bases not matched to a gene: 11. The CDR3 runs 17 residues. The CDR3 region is CASSLSLGSGANNEQFF. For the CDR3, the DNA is TGCGCCAGCAGCTTGTCCCTGGGTAGCGGGGCGAACAATGAGCAGTTCTTC.

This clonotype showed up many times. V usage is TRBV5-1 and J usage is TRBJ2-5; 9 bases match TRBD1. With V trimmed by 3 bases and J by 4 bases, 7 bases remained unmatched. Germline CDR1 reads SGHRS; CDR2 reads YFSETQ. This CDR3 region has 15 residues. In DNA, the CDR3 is TGCGCCAGCAGCTACGGGACAGGGCTTGGAGAGACCCAGTACTTC. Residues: CASSYGTGLGETQYF.

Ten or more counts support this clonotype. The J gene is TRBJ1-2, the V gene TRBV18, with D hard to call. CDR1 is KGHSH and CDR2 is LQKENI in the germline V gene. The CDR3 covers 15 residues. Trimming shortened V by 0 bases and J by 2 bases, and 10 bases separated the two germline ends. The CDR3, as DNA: TGTGCCAGCTCACCACCGTCATTAGGGAACTATGGCTACACCTTC. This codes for CASSPPSLGNYGYTF. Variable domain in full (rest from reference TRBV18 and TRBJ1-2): NAGVMQNPRHLVRRRGQEARLRCSPMKGHSHVYWYRQLPEEGLKFMVYLQKENIIDESGMPKERFSAEFPKEGPSILRIQQVVRGDSAAYFCASSPPSLGNYGYTFGSGTRLTVV.

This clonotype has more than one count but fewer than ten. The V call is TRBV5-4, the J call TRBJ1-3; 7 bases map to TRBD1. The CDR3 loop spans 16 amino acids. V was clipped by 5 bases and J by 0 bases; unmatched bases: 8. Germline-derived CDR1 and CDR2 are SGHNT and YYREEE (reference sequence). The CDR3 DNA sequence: TGTGCCAGCAGTCGGGACAGCCCCCGCTCTGGAAACACCATATATTTT. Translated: CASSRDSPRSGNTIYF.

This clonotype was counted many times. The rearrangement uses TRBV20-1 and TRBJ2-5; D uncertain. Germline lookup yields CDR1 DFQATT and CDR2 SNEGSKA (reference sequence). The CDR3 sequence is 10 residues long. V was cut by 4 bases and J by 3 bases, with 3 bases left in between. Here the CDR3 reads CSANKETQYF. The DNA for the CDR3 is TGCAGTGCTAATAAAGAGACCCAGTACTTC.

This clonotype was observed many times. The CDR3 DNA reads TGCAGTGCTAGTCCTGGTCATACGCAGTATTTT. Its protein product is CSASPGHTQYF. V gene TRBV20-1 combines with J gene TRBJ2-3; D unclear. V lost 3 bases and J 7 bases, leaving 8 bases between the germline ends. The germline V gene has CDR1 DFQATT and CDR2 SNEGSKA (reference sequence). The CDR3 is made up of 11 amino acids.

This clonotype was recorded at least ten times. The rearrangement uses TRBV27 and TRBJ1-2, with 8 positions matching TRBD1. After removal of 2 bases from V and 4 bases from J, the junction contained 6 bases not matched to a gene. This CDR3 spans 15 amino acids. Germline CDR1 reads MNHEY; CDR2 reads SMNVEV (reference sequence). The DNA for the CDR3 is TGTGCCAGCAGTTTAATCGCAGGGGGCCTCTATGGCTACACCTTC. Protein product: CASSLIAGGLYGYTF.

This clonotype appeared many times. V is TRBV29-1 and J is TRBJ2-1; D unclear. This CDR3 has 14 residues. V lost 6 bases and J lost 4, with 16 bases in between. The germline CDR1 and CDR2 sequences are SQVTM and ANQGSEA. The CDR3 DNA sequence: TGCAGCGTAGGAAGATTCGAGAGGTACAATGAGCAGTTCTTC. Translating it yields CSVGRFERYNEQFF.

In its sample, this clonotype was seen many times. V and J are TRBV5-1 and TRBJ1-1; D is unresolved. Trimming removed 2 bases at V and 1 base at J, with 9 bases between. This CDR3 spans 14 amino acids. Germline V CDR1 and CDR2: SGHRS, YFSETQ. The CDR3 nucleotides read TGCGCCAGCAGCTTCGACGGATCGAACACTGAAGCTTTCTTT. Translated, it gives CASSFDGSNTEAFF.

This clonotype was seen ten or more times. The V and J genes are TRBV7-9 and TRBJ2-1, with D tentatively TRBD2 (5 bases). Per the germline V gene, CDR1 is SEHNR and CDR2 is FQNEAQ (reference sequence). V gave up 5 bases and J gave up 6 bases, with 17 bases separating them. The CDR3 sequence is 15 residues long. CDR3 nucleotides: TGTGCCAGCAGCCCCCGGGCCCTAGCCGGCAATGAGCAGTTCTTC. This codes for CASSPRALAGNEQFF.

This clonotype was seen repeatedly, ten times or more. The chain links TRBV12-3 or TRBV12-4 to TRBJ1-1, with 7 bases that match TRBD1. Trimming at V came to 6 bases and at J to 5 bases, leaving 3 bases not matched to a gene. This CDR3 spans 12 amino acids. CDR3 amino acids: CASRTGRTEAFF. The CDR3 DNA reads TGTGCCAGCAGGACAGGGCGGACTGAAGCTTTCTTT.

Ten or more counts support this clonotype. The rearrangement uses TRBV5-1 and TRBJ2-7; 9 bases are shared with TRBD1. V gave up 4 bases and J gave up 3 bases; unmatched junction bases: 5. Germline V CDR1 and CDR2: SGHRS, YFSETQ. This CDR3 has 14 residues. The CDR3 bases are TGCGCCAGCAGCAGGGGGACAGGGAGCTACGAGCAGTACTTC. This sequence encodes CASSRGTGSYEQYF.

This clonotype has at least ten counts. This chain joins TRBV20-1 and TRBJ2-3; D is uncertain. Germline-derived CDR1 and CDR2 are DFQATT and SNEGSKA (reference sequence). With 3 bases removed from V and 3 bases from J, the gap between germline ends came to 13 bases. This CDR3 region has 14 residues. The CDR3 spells CSASQDSHTDTQYF. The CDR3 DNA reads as TGCAGTGCTAGTCAAGATTCTCATACAGATACGCAGTATTTT.